A single sample gave rise to the 2 T cell receptor beta chains below, sequenced in a study of cytomegalovirus exposure and HLA in healthy donors. The primer mix had 60 Vbeta and 13 Jbeta primers. Produced via immunoSEQ multiplex PCR; TCRdb's table is partial and in-frame only. The sample has roughly 230,000 clones, around 80% seen once. The sample was PBMCs. These receptors were collected from a boy younger than 18 in good health and CMV-seronegative.

V gene TRBV19 combines with J gene TRBJ2-7, with 8 bases aligning to TRBD2. This CDR3 spans 15 amino acids. The germline gives CDR1 LNHDA, CDR2 SQIVND (reference sequence). Trimming at V came to 3 bases and at J to 2 bases, leaving 6 bases not matched to a gene. CDR3 coding DNA: TGTGCCAGTAGTATGCGCGGCGGGAGGCCCTACGAGCAGTACTTC. Protein sequence: CASSMRGGRPYEQYF. Together with reference TRBV19 and TRBJ2-7, the CDR3 gives the full variable domain: DGGITQSPKYLFRKEGQNVTLSCEQNLNHDAMYWYRQDPGQGLRLIYYSQIVNDFQKGDIAEGYSVSREKKESFPLTVTSAQKNPTAFYLCASSMRGGRPYEQYFGPGTRLTVT.

The DNA of the CDR3 is TGTGCCAGCAGCCCCAGGGCAGGGAATGGCTACACCTTC. Protein: CASSPRAGNGYTF. The chain combines TRBV5-6 with TRBJ1-2; TRBD1 is a possible D gene (5 bases). The V end lost 4 bases, the J end lost 6 bases, and 13 bases lay between the germline ends. Per the germline V gene, CDR1 is SGHDT and CDR2 is YYEEEE. This CDR3 is 13 amino acids long.